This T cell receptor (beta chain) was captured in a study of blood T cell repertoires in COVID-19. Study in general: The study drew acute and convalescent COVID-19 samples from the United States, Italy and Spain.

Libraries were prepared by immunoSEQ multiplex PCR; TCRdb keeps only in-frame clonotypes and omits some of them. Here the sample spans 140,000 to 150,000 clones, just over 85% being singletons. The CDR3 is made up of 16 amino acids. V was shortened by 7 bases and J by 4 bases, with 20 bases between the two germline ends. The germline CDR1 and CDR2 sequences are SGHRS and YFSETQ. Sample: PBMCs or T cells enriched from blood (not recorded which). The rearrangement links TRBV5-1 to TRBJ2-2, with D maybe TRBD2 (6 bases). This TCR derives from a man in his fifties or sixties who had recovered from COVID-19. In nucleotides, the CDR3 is TGCGCCAGCTCTTCCCTACCGGGACTCTCCACCGGGGAGCTGTTTTTT. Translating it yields CASSSLPGLSTGELFF.